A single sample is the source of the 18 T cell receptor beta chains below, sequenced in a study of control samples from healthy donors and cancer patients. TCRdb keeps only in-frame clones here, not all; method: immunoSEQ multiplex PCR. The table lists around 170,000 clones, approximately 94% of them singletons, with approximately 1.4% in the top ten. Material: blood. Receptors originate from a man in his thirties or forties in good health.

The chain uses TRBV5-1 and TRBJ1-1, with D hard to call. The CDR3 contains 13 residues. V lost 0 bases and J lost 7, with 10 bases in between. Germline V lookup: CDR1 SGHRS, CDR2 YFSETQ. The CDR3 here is CASSLDRVDEAFF. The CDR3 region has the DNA TGCGCCAGCAGCTTGGATAGGGTTGATGAAGCTTTCTTT.

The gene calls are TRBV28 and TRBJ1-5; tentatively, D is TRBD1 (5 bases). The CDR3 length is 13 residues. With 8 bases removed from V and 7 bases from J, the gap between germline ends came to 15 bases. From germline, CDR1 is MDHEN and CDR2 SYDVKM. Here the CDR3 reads CASHEGLGQPQHF. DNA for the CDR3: TGTGCCAGCCACGAGGGGCTTGGCCAGCCCCAGCATTTT.

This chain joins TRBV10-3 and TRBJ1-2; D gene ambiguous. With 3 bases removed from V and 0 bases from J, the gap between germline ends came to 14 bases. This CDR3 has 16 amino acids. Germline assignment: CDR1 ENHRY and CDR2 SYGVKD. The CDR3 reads CAISDQSRGSNYGYTF. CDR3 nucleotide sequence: TGTGCCATCAGTGACCAATCTCGGGGTTCTAACTATGGCTACACCTTC.

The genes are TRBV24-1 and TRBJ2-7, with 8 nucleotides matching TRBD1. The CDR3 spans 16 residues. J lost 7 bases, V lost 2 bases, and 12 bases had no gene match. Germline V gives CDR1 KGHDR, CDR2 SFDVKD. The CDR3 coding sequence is TGTGCCACCAGTGATTCCGTTGGACAGGGAACGAGAGAGCAGTACTTC. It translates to CATSDSVGQGTREQYF.

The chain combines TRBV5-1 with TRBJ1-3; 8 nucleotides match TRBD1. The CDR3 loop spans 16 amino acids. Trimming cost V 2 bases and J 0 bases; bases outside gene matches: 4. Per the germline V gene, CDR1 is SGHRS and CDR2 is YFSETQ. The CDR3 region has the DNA TGCGCCAGCAGCTTAAAAGGACAGGGCTCTGGAAACACCATATATTTT. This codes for CASSLKGQGSGNTIYF. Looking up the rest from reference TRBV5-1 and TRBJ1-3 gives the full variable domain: KAGVTQTPRYLIKTRGQQVTLSCSPISGHRSVSWYQQTPGQGLQFLFEYFSETQRNKGNFPGRFSGRQFSNSRSEMNVSTLELGDSALYLCASSLKGQGSGNTIYFGEGSWLTVV.

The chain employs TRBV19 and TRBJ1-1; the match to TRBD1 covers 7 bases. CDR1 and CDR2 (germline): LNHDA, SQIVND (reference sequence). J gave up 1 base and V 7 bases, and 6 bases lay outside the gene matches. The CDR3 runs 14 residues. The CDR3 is CASITGATNTEAFF. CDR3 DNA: TGTGCCAGTATTACAGGGGCTACGAACACTGAAGCTTTCTTT.

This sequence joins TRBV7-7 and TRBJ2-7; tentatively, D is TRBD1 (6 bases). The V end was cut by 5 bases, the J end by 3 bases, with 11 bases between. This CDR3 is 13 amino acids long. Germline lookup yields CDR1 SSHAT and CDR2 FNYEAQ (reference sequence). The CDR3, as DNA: TGTGCCAGCAGCCTTGGACAGAACTACGAGCAGTACTTC. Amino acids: CASSLGQNYEQYF.

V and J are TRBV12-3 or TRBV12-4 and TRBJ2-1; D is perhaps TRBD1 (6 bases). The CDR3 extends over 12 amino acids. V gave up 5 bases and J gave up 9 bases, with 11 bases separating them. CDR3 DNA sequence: TGTGCCAGCAGTACGACAGGAGGTGAGCAGTTCTTC. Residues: CASSTTGGEQFF.

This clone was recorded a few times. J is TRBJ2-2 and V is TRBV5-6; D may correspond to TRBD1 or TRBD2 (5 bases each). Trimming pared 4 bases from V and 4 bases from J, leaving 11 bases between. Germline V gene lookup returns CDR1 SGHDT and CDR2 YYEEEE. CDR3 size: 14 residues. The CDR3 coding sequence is TGTGCCAGCAGCCCGATGGGGGTCACCGGGGAGCTGTTTTTT. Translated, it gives CASSPMGVTGELFF.

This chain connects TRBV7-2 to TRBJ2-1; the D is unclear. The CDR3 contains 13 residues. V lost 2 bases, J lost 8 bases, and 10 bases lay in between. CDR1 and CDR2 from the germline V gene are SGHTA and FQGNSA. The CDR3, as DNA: TGTGCCAGCAGCTTATTATACTCTGATGAGCAGTTCTTC. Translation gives CASSLLYSDEQFF.

The CDR3, as DNA: TGTGCCAGCAGACTGGGACCTTACACTGAAGCTTTCTTT. It is translated as CASRLGPYTEAFF. This chain uses TRBV28 with TRBJ1-1; perhaps TRBD1 as D (5 bases). In germline, CDR1 is MDHEN, CDR2 SYDVKM. Trimming took off 6 bases at V and 3 bases at J, with 11 bases between the two ends. The length of the CDR3 is 13 residues.

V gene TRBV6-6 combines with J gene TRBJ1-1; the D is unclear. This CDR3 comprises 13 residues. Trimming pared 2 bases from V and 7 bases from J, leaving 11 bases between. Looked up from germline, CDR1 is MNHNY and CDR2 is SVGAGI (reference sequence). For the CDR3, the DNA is TGTGCCAGCAGTTACGTCTGGGGTGGTGAAGCTTTCTTT. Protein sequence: CASSYVWGGEAFF.

The CDR3 DNA reads as TGTGCCAGCAGTTTATCTTCAGGGGGGTCTAATGAAAAACTGTTTTTT. Translated, it gives CASSLSSGGSNEKLFF. The chain has TRBV27 and TRBJ1-4; 7 bases agree with TRBD1. V lost 0 bases, J lost 3 bases, and 4 bases stayed unmatched. Per the germline V gene, CDR1 is MNHEY and CDR2 is SMNVEV (reference sequence). This CDR3 has 16 residues.

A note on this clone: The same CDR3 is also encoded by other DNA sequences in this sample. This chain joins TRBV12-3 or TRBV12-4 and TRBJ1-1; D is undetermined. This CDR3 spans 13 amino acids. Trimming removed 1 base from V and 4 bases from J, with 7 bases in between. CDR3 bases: TGTGCCAGCAGTTTAGGTCCGGCCACTGAAGCTTTCTTT. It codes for CASSLGPATEAFF.

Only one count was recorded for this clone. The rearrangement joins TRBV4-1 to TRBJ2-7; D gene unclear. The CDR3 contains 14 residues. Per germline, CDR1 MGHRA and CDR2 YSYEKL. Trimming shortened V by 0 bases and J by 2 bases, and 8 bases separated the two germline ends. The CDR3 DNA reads TGCGCCAGCAGCCAAGATAAACTGACCTACGAGCAGTACTTC. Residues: CASSQDKLTYEQYF.

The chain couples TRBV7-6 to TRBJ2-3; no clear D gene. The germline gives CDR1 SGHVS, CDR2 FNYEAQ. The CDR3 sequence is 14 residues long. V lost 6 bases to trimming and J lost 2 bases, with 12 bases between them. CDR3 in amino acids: CASRLHGATDTQYF. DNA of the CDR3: TGTGCCAGCAGATTACACGGAGCCACAGATACGCAGTATTTT.

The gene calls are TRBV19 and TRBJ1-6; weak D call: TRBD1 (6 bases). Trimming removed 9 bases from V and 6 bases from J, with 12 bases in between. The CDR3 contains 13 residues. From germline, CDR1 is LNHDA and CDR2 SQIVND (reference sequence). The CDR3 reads CASRTGANSPLHF. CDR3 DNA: TGTGCCAGCCGAACGGGGGCTAATTCACCCCTCCACTTT.

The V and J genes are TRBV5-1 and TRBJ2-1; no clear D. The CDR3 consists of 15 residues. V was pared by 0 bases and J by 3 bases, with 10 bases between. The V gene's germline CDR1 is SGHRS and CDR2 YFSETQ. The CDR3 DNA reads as TGCGCCAGCAGCTTGGCTGTTGCCTTCTACAATGAGCAGTTCTTC. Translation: CASSLAVAFYNEQFF. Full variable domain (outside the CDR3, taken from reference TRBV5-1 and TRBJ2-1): KAGVTQTPRYLIKTRGQQVTLSCSPISGHRSVSWYQQTPGQGLQFLFEYFSETQRNKGNFPGRFSGRQFSNSRSEMNVSTLELGDSALYLCASSLAVAFYNEQFFGPGTRLTVL.